The T cell receptor beta chain described here comes from a study of blood T cell repertoires in COVID-19. Study at large: Donors in the United States, Italy and Spain gave samples during acute or convalescent COVID-19. T cells, B-cell-depleted T cells, or PBMCs supplied cDNA or gDNA.

In this sample, this clone turned up once. Profiling relied on immunoSEQ multiplex PCR, and the TCRdb table lists in-frame clones only, not all of them. The sample includes just under 80,000 clones, roughly four fifths seen only once; the top ten take 35% to 40%. The sequence came from a woman in her seventies with acute or convalescent COVID-19. Sequencing used peripheral blood.

The CDR3 DNA reads as TGTGCCATCAGTGAGTCGACGAGCGGGAGAGTTAATGAGCAGTTCTTC. Residues: CAISESTSGRVNEQFF. The chain recombines TRBV10-3 with TRBJ2-1; 8 bases are a match to TRBD2. With V trimmed by 0 bases and J by 7 bases, 8 bases remained unmatched. Per germline, CDR1 ENHRY and CDR2 SYGVKD. The CDR3 loop spans 16 amino acids.